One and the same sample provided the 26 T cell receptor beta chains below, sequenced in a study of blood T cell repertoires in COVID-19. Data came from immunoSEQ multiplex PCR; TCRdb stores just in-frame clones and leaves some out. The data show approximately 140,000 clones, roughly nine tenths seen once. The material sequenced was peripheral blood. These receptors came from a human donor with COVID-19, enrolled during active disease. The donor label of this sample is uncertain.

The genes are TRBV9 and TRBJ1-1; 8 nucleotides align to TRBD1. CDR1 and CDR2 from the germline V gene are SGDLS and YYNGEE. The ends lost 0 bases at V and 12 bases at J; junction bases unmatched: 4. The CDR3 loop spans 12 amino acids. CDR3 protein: CASSVETGAPFF. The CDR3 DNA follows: TGTGCCAGCAGCGTAGAGACAGGGGCACCTTTCTTT.

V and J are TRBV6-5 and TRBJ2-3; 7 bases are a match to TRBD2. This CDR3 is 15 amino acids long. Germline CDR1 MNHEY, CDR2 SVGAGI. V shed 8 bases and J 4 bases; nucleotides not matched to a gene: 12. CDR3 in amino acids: CASRKERDRSDTQYF. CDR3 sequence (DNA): TGTGCCAGCCGGAAGGAGCGGGATAGGTCAGATACGCAGTATTTT.

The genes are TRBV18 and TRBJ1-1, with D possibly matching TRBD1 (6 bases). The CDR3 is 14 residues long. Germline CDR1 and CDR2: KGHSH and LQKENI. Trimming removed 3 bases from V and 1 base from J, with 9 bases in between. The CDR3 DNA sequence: TGTGCCAGCTCACCGGGGACACCGAACACTGAAGCTTTCTTT. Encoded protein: CASSPGTPNTEAFF.

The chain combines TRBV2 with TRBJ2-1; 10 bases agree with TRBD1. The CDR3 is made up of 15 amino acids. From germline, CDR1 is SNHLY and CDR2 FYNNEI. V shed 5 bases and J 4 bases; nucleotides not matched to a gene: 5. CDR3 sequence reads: CASSPGQGGYNEQFF. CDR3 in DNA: TGTGCCAGCAGTCCTGGACAGGGGGGGTACAATGAGCAGTTCTTC.

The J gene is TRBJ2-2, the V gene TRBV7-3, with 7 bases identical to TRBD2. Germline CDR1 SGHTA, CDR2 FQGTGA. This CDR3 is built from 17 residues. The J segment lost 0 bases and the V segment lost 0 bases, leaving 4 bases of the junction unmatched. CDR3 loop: CASSLTPGGSNTGELFF. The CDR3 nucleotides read TGTGCCAGCAGCTTAACGCCGGGAGGATCGAACACCGGGGAGCTGTTTTTT.

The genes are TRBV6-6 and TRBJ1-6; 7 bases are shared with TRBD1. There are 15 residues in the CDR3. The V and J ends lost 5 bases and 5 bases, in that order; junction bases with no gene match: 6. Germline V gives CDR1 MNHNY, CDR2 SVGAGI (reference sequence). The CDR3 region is CASSLTGADNSPLHF. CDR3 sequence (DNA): TGTGCCAGCAGTCTCACAGGGGCCGATAATTCACCCCTCCACTTT.

The CDR3 DNA reads TGTGCCAGCAGCCAAGGTGGGCCTACGGGACAGGGCTACTACGAGCAGTACTTC. It is translated as CASSQGGPTGQGYYEQYF. The J gene is TRBJ2-7, the V gene TRBV4-2, with 9 nucleotides matching TRBD1. Germline-derived CDR1 and CDR2 are LGHNA and YNFKEQ. This CDR3 comprises 18 residues. Trimming took 1 base from V and 3 from J; bases not matched to a gene: 13.

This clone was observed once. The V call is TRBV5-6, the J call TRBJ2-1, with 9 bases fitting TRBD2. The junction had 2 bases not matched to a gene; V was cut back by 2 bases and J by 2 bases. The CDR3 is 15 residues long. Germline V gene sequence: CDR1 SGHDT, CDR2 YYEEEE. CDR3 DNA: TGTGCCAGCAGCTTAGTAGCGGGAGCCTACAATGAGCAGTTCTTC. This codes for CASSLVAGAYNEQFF.

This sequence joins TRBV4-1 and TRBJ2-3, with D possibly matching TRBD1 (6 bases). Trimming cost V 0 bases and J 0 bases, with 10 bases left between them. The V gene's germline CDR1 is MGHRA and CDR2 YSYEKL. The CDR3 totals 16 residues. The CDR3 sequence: CASSQERTASTDTQYF. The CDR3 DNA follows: TGCGCCAGCAGCCAAGAGAGGACAGCTAGCACAGATACGCAGTATTTT.

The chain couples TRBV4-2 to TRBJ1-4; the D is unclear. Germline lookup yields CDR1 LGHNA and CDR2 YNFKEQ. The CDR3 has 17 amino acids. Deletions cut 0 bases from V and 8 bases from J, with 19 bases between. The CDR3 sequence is CASSQEVLSSRWEKLFF. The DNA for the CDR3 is TGTGCCAGCAGCCAAGAGGTGTTGTCGTCTCGGTGGGAAAAACTGTTTTTT.

This chain's CDR3 is CASSYSTPGQGEQFF. The CDR3 DNA reads as TGTGCCAGCAGTTACTCCACCCCGGGACAGGGAGAGCAGTTCTTC. The chain combines TRBV6-5 with TRBJ2-1, with 9 bases aligning to TRBD1. V dropped 0 bases and J dropped 10; count of bases not matched to a gene: 7. The CDR3 totals 15 residues. CDR1 and CDR2 from the germline V gene are MNHEY and SVGAGI.

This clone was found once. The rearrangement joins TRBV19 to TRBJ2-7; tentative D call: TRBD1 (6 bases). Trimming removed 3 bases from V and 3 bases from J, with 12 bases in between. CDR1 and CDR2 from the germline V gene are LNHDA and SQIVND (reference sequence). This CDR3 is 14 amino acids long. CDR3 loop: CASSMRDIFYEQYF. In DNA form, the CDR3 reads TGTGCCAGTAGTATGAGGGACATCTTCTACGAGCAGTACTTC.

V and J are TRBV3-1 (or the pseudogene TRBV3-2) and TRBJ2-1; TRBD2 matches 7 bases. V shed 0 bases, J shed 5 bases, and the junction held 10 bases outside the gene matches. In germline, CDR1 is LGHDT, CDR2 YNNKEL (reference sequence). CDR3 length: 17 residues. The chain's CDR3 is CASSQDRRPGGHNEQFF. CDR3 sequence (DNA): TGTGCCAGCAGCCAAGACCGGCGTCCGGGGGGACACAATGAGCAGTTCTTC.

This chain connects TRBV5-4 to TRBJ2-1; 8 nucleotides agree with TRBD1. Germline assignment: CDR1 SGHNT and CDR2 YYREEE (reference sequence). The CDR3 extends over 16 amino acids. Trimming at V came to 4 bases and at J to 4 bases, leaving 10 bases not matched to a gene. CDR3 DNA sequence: TGTGCCAGCAGCGAGAGACAGGGGAACGGGTACAATGAGCAGTTCTTC. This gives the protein CASSERQGNGYNEQFF.

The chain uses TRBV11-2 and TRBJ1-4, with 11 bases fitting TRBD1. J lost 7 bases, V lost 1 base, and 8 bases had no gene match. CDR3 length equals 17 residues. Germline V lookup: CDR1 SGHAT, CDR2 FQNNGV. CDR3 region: CASSLGTGGLTGEKLFF. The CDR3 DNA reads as TGTGCCAGCAGCTTAGGGACAGGGGGCTTGACTGGTGAAAAACTGTTTTTT.

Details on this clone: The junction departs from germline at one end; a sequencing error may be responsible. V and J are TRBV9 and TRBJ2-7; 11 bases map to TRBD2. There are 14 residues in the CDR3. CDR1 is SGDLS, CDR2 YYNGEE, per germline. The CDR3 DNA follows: TGTGCCAGCAGCGGGGGACTAGCGGTGGGGCCTGAGAACTTC. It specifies CASSGGLAVGPENF. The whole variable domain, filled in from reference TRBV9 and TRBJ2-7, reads DSGVTQTPKHLITATGQRVTLRCSPRSGDLSVYWYQQSLDQGLQFLIQYYNGEERAKGNILERFSAQQFPDLHSELNLSSLELGDSALYFCASSGGLAVGPENFGPGTRLTVT.

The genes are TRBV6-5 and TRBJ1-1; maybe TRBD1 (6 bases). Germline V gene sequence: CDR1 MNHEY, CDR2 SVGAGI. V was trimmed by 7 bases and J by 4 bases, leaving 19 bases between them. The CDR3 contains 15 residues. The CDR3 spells CASTSGGGGGTEAFF. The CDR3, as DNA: TGTGCCAGCACCTCGGGGGGGGGAGGGGGCACTGAAGCTTTCTTT.

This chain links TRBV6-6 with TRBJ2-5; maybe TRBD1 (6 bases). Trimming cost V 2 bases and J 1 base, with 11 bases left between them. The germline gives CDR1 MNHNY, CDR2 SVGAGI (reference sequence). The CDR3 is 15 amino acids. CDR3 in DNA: TGTGCCAGCAGTTACGATCTACAGGGCCAAGAGACCCAGTACTTC. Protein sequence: CASSYDLQGQETQYF.

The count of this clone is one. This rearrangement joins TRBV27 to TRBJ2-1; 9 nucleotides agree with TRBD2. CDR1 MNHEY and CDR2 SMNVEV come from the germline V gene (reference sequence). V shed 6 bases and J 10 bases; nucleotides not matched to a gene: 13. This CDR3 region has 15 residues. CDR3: CASRNLSGRSREQFF. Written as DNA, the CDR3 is TGTGCCAGCAGGAACCTTAGCGGGAGATCTCGGGAGCAGTTCTTC.

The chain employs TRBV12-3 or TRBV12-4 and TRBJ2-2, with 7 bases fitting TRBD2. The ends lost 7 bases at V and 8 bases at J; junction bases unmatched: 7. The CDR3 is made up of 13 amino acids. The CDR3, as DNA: TGTGCCAGCAACCTACTAGCGAGTGGGGAGCTGTTTTTT. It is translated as CASNLLASGELFF.

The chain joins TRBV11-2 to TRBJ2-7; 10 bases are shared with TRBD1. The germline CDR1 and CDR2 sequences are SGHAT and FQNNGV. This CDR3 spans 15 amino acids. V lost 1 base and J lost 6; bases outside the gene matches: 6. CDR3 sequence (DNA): TGTGCCAGCAGCTTAGCAGGGACAGGGGCCCTCGAGCAGTACTTC. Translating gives CASSLAGTGALEQYF. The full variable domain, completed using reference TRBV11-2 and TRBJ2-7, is EAGVAQSPRYKIIEKRQSVAFWCNPISGHATLYWYQQILGQGPKLLIQFQNNGVVDDSQLPKDRFSAERLKGVDSTLKIQPAKLEDSAVYLCASSLAGTGALEQYFGPGTRLTVT.

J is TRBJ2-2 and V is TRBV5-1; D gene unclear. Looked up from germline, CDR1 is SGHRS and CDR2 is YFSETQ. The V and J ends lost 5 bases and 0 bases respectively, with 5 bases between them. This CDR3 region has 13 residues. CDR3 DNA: TGCGCCAGCAGATCCTCGAACACCGGGGAGCTGTTTTTT. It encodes CASRSSNTGELFF.

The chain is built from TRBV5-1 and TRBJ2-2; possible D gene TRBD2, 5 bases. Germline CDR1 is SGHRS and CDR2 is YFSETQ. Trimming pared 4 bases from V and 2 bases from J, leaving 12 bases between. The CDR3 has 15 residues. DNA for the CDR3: TGCGCCAGCAGCGTGGACTTTTTCAACACCGGGGAGCTGTTTTTT. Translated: CASSVDFFNTGELFF.

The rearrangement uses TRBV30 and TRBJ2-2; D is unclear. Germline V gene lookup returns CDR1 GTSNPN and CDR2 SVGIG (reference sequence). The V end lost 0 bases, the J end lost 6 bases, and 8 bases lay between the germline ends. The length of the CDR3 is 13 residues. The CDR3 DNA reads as TGTGCCTGGAGTGTAGGTCAGGCCGGGGAGCTGTTTTTT. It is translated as CAWSVGQAGELFF. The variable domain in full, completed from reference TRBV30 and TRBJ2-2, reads SQTIHQWPATLVQPVGSPLSLECTVEGTSNPNLYWYRQAAGRGLQLLFYSVGIGQISSEVPQNLSASRPQDRQFILSSKKLLLSDSGFYLCAWSVGQAGELFFGEGSRLTVL.

CDR3 sequence: CASSQDYGGSETQYF. CDR3 coding DNA: TGTGCCAGCAGCCAAGATTATGGGGGGTCGGAGACCCAGTACTTC. J is TRBJ2-5 and V is TRBV14; TRBD2 is a possible D gene (6 bases). The CDR3 has 15 residues. V shed 0 bases and J shed 5 bases, with 13 bases lying between them. Germline V gives CDR1 SGHDN, CDR2 FVKESK.

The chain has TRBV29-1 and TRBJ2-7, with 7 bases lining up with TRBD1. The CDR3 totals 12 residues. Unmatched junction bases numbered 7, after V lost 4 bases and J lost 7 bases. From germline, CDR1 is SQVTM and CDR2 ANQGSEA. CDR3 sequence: CSVVDRVGEQYF. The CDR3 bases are TGCAGCGTTGTTGACAGGGTAGGGGAGCAGTACTTC.